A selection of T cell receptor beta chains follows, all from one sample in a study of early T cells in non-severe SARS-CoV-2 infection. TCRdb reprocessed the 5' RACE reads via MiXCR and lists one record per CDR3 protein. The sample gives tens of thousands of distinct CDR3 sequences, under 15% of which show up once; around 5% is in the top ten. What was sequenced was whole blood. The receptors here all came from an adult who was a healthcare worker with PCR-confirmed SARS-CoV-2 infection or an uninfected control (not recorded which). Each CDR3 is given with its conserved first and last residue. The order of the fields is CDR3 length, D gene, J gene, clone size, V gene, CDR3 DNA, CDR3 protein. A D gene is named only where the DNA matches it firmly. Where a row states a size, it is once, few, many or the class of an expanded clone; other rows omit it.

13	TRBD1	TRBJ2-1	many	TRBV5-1	TGCGCCAGCAGCCCGGACAGGTACAATGAGCAGTTCTTC	CASSPDRYNEQFF
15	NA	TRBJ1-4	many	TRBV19	TGTGCCAGTAGTATGCCGGGACGGACGACTGAAAAACTGTTTTTT	CASSMPGRTTEKLFF
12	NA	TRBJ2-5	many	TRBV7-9	TGTGCCAGCAGCTTACAGTCGGAGACCCAGTACTTC	CASSLQSETQYF
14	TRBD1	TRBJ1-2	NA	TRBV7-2	TGTGCCAGCAGCAGAAGACAGGGGCCGGATGGCTACACCTTC	CASSRRQGPDGYTF
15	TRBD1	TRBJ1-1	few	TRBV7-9	TGTGCCAGCAGCTCCGGAGACAGGGTAGACACTGAAGCTTTCTTT	CASSSGDRVDTEAFF
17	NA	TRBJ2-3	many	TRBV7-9	TGTGCCAGCAGCTTTTTTTCAGGCGCGGGACGCACAGATACGCAGTATTTT	CASSFFSGAGRTDTQYF
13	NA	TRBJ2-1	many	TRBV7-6	TGTGCCAGCAGCTCTCCGTTAGAGAATGAGCAGTTCTTC	CASSSPLENEQFF
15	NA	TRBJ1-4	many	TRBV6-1	TGTGCCAGCAGCAGTCAACGGAGGTCTAATGAAAAACTGTTTTTT	CASSSQRRSNEKLFF
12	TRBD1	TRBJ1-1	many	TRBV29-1	TGCAGCGCGCGGGACAGCAACACTGAAGCTTTCTTT	CSARDSNTEAFF
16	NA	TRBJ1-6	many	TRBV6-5	TGTGCCAGCAGTTACGAGTGGGGGCTCAGAGATTCACCCCTCCACTTT	CASSYEWGLRDSPLHF
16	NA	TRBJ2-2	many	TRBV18	TGTGCCAGCTCACCAACTAGTGGAGGATTCACCGGGGAGCTGTTTTTT	CASSPTSGGFTGELFF
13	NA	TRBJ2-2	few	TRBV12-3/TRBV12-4	TGTGCCAGCAGCACCACTAGGACCGGGGAGCTGTTTTTT	CASSTTRTGELFF
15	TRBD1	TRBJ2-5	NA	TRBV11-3	TGTGCCAGCAGCTTATCGGGGACAGGGAAAGAGACCCAGTACTTC	CASSLSGTGKETQYF
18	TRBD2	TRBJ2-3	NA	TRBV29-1	TGCAGCGTTGTGGGACTAGCGGGGGGCCGTCCTAGCACAGATACGCAGTATTTT	CSVVGLAGGRPSTDTQYF
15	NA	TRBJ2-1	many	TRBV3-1	TGTGCCAGCAGCCAATGGGCAGCGGCCTACAATGAGCAGTTCTTC	CASSQWAAAYNEQFF
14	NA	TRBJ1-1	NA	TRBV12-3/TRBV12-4	TGTGCCAGCAGTTTTGGGGGGCGCGACACTGAAGCTTTCTTT	CASSFGGRDTEAFF
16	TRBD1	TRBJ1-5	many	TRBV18	TGTGCCAGCTCACCCGCGACAGGGCTCGAGCATCAGCCCCAGCATTTT	CASSPATGLEHQPQHF
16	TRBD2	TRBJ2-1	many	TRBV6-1	TGTGCCAGCAGTGAAGCAATGGGGACTAGTCGCGATGAGCAGTTCTTC	CASSEAMGTSRDEQFF
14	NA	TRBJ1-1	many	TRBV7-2	TGTGCCAGCAGGGGCGACAGCTCGGGGACTGAAGCTTTCTTT	CASRGDSSGTEAFF
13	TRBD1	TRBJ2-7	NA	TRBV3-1	TGTGCCAGCAGCCGTGACAGGGCCCTCGAGCAGTACTTC	CASSRDRALEQYF
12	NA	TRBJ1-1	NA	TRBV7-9	TGTGCCAGCAGCCAAAGGAGGGGTGAAGCTTTCTTT	CASSQRRGEAFF
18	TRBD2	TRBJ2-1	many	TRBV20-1	TGCAGTGCAACCCTCGGGAGCGGGGGGCCTCGGTCCTACAATGAGCAGTTCTTC	CSATLGSGGPRSYNEQFF
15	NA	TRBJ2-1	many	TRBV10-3	TGTGCCATCAGTGGGGGACAAGGGACTTACAATGAGCAGTTCTTC	CAISGGQGTYNEQFF
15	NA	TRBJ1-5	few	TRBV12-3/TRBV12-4	TGTGCCAGCAGTTCCTACGGGGCTCGCAATCAGCCCCAGCATTTT	CASSSYGARNQPQHF
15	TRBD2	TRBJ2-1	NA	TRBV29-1	TGCAGCGGCTCACTAGCGGGGAACTCCTACAATGAGCAGTTCTTC	CSGSLAGNSYNEQFF
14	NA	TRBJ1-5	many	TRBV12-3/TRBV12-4	TGTGCCAGCAGTTTTCTGGCCAGCAATCAGCCCCAGCATTTT	CASSFLASNQPQHF
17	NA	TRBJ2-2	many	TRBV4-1	TGCGCCAGCAGCCAAGTAAGGACCAGCGTAGGAACCGGGGAGCTGTTTTTT	CASSQVRTSVGTGELFF
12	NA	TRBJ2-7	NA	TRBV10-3	TGTGCCATCAGGGGTAGCTCCTACGAGCAGTACTTC	CAIRGSSYEQYF
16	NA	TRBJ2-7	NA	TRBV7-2	TGTGCCAGCAGCTTACGAGGCGGGGCTAGCTCCTACGAGCAGTACTTC	CASSLRGGASSYEQYF
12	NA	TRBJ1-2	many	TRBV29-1	TGCAGCGTCGGAGAATTTGCAGATGGCTACACCTTC	CSVGEFADGYTF
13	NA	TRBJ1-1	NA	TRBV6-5	TGTGCCAGCAGTTACTCGGAGGTAACTGAAGCCTTCTTT	CASSYSEVTEAFF
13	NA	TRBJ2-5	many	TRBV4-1	TGCGCCAGCAGCCAAGTAAGGGGAGAGACCCAGTACTTC	CASSQVRGETQYF
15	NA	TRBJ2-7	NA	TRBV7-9	TGTGCCAGCAGCTCAACCGGGACAAACTCCTACGAGCAGTACTTC	CASSSTGTNSYEQYF
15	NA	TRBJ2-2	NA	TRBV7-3	TGTGCCAGCAGCCCCCGGGACATAAACACCGGGGAGCTGTTTTTT	CASSPRDINTGELFF
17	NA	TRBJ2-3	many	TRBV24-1	TGTGCCACCAGTGATCGCCAATGGTACAGCCACACAGATACGCAGTATTTT	CATSDRQWYSHTDTQYF
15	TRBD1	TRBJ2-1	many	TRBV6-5	TGTGCCAGCAGTTACGACACGGACAGGGGAAATGAGCAGTTCTTC	CASSYDTDRGNEQFF
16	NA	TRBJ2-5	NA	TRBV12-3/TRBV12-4	TGTGCCAGCAGTTCGACGGCTGGGGGGTACCAAGAGACCCAGTACTTC	CASSSTAGGYQETQYF
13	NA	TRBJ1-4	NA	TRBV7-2	TGTGCCAGCAGCCGTTCAACTAATGAAAAACTGTTTTTT	CASSRSTNEKLFF
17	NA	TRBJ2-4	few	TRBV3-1	TGTGCCAGCAGCCAAGATAAGTGGGGCCAAGCCAAAAACATTCAGTACTTC	CASSQDKWGQAKNIQYF
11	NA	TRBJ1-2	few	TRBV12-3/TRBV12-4	TGTGCCAGCAGCCACAACTATGGCTACACCTTC	CASSHNYGYTF
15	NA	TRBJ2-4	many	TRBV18	TGTGCCAGCTCACCATGGGACTCAGCCAAAAACATTCAGTACTTC	CASSPWDSAKNIQYF
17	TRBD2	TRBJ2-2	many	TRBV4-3	TGCGCCAGCAGCCAAGCCCCCAGCGGGGTGAACACCGGGGAGCTGTTTTTT	CASSQAPSGVNTGELFF
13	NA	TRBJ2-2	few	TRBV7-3	TGTGCCAGCAGCCGAGGACAAACCGGGGAGCTGTTTTTT	CASSRGQTGELFF
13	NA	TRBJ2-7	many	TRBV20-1	TGCAGTGCCCCATACCGGCAGGGGTACGAGCAGTACTTC	CSAPYRQGYEQYF
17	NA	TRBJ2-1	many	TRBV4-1	TGCGCCAGCAGCCAAGTTACACAGGTGCTACGGTACAATGAGCAGTTCTTC	CASSQVTQVLRYNEQFF
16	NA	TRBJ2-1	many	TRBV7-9	TGTGCCAGCAGCACCCCCCAGGGACGGCTCAGCTATGAGCAGTTCTTC	CASSTPQGRLSYEQFF
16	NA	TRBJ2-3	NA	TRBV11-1	TGTGCCAGCAGCTTAAGGCGGGTGGGGCCAACAGATACGCAGTATTTT	CASSLRRVGPTDTQYF
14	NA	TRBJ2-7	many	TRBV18	TGTGCCAGCTCACCACCGGTGGAATACTACGAGCAGTACTTC	CASSPPVEYYEQYF
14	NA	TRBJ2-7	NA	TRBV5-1	TGCGCCAGCAGCTACGGGACAACCCGCTACGAGCAGTACTTC	CASSYGTTRYEQYF
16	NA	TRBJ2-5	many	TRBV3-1	TGTGCCAGCAGCCCCTATACTGGACTATTACAAGAGACCCAGTACTTC	CASSPYTGLLQETQYF
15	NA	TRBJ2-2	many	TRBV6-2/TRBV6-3	TGTGCCACGCCCCAGTGGGACGAGCCCACCGGGGAGCTGTTTTTT	CATPQWDEPTGELFF
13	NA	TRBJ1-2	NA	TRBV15	TGTGCCACCAGCGGGAGAGAACACTATGGCTACACCTTC	CATSGREHYGYTF
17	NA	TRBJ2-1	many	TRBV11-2	TGTGCCAGCAGCTTAGTCGGCATCGGGGGCCCTAACAATGAGCAGTTCTTC	CASSLVGIGGPNNEQFF
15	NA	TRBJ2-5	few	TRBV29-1	TGCAGCGTTCGGCTCCGGATTCCAGGTGTAGAGACCCAGTACTTC	CSVRLRIPGVETQYF
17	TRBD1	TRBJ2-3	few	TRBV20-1	TGCAGTGCTAGACCCTACAGGGGGCCGAGAAGCACAGATACGCAGTATTTT	CSARPYRGPRSTDTQYF
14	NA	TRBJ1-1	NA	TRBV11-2	TGTGCCAGCAGCCCTTTTGGGACGAACACTGAAGCTTTCTTT	CASSPFGTNTEAFF
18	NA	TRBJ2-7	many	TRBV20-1	TGCAGTGCTTTGCGTCCGGGACTGCCTTCCTACGAGCAGTACGAGCAGTACTTC	CSALRPGLPSYEQYEQYF
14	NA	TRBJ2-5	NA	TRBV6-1	TGTGCCAGCAGTGAAGCAGAACTTCGAGAGACCCAGTACTTC	CASSEAELRETQYF
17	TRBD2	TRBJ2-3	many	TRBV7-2	TGTGCCAGCAGCTCTCCGGGACTAGCGGATCCCACAGATACGCAGTATTTT	CASSSPGLADPTDTQYF